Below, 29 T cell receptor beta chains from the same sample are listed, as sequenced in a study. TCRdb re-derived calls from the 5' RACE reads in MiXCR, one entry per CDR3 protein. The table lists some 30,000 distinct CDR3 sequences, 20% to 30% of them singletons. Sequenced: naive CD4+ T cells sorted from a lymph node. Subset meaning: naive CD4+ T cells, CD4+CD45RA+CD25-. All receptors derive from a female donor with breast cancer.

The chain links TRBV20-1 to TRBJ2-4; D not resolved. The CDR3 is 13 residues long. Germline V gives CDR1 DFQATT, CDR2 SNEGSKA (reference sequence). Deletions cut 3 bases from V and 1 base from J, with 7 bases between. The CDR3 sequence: CSASVGAKNIQYF. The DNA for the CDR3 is TGCAGTGCTAGCGTGGGGGCCAAAAACATTCAGTACTTC.

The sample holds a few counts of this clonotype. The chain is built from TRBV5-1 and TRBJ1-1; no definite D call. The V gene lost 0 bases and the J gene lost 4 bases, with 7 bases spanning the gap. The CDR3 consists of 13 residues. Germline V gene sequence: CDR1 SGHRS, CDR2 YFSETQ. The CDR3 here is CASSLGPSTEAFF. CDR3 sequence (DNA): TGCGCCAGCAGCTTGGGGCCGAGCACTGAAGCTTTCTTT.

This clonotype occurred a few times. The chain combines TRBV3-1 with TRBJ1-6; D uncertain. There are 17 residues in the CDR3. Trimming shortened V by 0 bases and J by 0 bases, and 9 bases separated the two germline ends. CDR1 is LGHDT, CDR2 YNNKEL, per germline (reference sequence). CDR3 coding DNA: TGTGCCAGCAGCCAAGATCATCAGAACTCCTATAATTCACCCCTCCACTTT. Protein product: CASSQDHQNSYNSPLHF.

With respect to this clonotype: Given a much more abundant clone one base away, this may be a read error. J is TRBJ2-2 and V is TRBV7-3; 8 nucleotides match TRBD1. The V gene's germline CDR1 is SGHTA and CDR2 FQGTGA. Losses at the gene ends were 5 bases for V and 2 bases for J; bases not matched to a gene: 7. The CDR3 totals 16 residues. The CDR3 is CASSRYGTGNTGELFF. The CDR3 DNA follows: TGTGCCAGCAGCCGATACGGGACAGGCAACACCGGGGAGCTGTTTTTT.

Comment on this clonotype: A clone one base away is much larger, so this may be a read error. CDR3 DNA: TGTACCAGCAGCTCAGACAGGGGCCAGCCCCAGCATTTT. Protein: CTSSSDRGQPQHF. The chain has TRBV6-5 and TRBJ1-5, with TRBD1 matching 8 bases. The length of the CDR3 is 13 residues. Germline CDR1 and CDR2: MNHEY and SVGAGI.

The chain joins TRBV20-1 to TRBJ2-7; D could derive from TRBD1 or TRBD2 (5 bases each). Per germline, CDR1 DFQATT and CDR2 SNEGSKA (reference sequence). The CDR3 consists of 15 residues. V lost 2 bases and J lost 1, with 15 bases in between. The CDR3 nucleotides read TGCAGTGCTAGACCTCTTGGGACGGTGTCCTACGAGCAGTACTTC. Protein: CSARPLGTVSYEQYF.

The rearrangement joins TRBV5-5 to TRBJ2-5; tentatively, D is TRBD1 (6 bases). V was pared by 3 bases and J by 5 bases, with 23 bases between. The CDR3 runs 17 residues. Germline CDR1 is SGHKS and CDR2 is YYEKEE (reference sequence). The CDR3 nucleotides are TGTGCCAGCAGCTATCTTCCAGGGGACGCGAGGCAGGAGACCCAGTACTTC. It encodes CASSYLPGDARQETQYF.

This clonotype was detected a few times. The CDR3 DNA is TGTGCCAGCAGCCAAGAGAGTGCGGGAGAGTTTGAGCAGTTCTTC. Protein sequence: CASSQESAGEFEQFF. This chain uses TRBV4-2 with TRBJ2-1; 7 nucleotides match TRBD2. Trimming removed 0 bases from V and 9 bases from J; junction bases left unmatched: 8. From germline, CDR1 is LGHNA and CDR2 YNFKEQ. The CDR3 covers 15 residues.

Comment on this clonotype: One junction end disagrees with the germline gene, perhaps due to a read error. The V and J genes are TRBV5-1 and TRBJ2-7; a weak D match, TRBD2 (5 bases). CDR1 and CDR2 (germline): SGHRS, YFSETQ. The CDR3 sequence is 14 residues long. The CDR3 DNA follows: TGCACCAGCAGCTTGGAGGCCCAACGCTACGAGCAGTACTTC. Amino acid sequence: CTSSLEAQRYEQYF.

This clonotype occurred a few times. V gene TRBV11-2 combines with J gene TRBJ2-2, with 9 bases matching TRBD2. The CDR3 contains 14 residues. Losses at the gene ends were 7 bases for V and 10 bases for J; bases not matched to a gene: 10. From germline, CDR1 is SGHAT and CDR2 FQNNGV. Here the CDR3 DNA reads TGTGCCAGCATTTCACAGACTAGCGGCTCGGAGCTGTTTTTT. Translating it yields CASISQTSGSELFF.

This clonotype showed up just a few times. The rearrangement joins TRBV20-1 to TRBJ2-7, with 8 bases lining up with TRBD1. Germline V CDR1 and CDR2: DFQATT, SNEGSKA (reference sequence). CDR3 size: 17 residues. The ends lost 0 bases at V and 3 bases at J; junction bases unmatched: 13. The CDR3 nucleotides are TGCAGTGCTAGAGATCCCCGCCTCGGGACAGGAGACTACGAGCAGTACTTC. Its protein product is CSARDPRLGTGDYEQYF.

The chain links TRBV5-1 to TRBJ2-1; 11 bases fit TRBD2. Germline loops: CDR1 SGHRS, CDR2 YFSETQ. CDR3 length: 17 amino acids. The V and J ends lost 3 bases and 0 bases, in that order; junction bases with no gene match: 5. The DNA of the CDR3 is TGCGCCAGCAGCTCGGGACTAGCGGTCAGCTCCTACAATGAGCAGTTCTTC. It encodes CASSSGLAVSSYNEQFF.

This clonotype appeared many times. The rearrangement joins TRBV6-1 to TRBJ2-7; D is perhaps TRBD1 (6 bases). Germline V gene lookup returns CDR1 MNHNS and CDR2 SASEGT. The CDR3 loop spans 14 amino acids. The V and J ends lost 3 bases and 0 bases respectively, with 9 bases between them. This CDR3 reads CASSDRGSSYEQYF. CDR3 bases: TGTGCCAGCAGTGACAGGGGAAGCTCCTACGAGCAGTACTTC.

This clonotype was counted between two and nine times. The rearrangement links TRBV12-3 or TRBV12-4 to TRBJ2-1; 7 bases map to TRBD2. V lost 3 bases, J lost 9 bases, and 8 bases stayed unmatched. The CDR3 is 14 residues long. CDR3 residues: CASSLGHLAGEQFF. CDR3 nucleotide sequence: TGTGCCAGCAGTTTGGGGCATTTAGCGGGTGAGCAGTTCTTC.

DNA of the CDR3: TGTGCCAGCAGCCCGACCGCCCTACCCGTCCTCGAGCAGTACTTC. Its translation is CASSPTALPVLEQYF. The V gene is TRBV7-9, the J gene TRBJ2-7; D unclear. V was trimmed by 5 bases and J by 6 bases, leaving 20 bases between them. This CDR3 comprises 15 residues. The V gene's germline CDR1 is SEHNR and CDR2 FQNEAQ (reference sequence).

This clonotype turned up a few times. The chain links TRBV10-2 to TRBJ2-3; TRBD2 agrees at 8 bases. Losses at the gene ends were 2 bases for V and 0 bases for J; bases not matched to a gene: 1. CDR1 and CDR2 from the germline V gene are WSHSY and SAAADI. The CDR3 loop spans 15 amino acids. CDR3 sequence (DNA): TGCGCCAGCAGTGAGGCTAGCGGGAGCACAGATACGCAGTATTTT. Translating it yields CASSEASGSTDTQYF.

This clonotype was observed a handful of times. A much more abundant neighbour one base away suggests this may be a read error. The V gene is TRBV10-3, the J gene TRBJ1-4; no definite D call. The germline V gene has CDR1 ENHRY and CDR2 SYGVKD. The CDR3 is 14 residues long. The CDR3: CAFSESTTNEKLFF. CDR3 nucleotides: TGTGCCTTCAGTGAGAGCACAACTAATGAAAAACTGTTTTTT.

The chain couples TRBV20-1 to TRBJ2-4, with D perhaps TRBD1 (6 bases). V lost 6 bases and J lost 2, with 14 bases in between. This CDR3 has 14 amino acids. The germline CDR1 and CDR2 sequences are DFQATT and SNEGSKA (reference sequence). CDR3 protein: CSAYAQGTKNIQYF. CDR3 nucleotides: TGCAGTGCGTACGCACAGGGAACCAAAAACATTCAGTACTTC.

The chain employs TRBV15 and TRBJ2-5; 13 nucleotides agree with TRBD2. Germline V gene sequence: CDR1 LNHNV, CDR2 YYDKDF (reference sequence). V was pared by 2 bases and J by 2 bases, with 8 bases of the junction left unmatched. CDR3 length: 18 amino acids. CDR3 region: CATSRSPGLAGSQETQYF. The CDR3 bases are TGTGCCACCAGCAGATCACCGGGACTAGCGGGGTCTCAAGAGACCCAGTACTTC.

The DNA for the CDR3 is TGTGCCAGCAGTTCCAGGGGGCCCACTGAAGCTTTCTTT. It is translated as CASSSRGPTEAFF. This chain joins TRBV27 and TRBJ1-1; TRBD1 matches at 8 bases. CDR1 is MNHEY and CDR2 is SMNVEV in the germline V gene (reference sequence). The length of the CDR3 is 13 residues. V dropped 4 bases and J dropped 4; count of bases not matched to a gene: 2.

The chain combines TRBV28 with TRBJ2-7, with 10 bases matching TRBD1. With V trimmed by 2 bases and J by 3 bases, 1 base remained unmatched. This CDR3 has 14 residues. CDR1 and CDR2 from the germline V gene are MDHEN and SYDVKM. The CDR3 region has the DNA TGTGCCAGCAGTTTAAGGACAGGGGGCTACGAGCAGTACTTC. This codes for CASSLRTGGYEQYF. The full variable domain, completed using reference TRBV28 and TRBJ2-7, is DVKVTQSSRYLVKRTGEKVFLECVQDMDHENMFWYRQDPGLGLRLIYFSYDVKMKEKGDIPEGYSVSREKKERFSLILESASTNQTSMYLCASSLRTGGYEQYFGPGTRLTVT.

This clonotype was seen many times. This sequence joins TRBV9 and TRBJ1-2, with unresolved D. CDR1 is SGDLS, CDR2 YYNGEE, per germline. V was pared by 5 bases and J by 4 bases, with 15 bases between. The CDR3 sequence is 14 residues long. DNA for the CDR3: TGTGCCAGCAGTGGCCCAGATTTTACCTATGGCTACACCTTC. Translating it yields CASSGPDFTYGYTF. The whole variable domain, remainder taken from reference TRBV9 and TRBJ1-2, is DSGVTQTPKHLITATGQRVTLRCSPRSGDLSVYWYQQSLDQGLQFLIQYYNGEERAKGNILERFSAQQFPDLHSELNLSSLELGDSALYFCASSGPDFTYGYTFGSGTRLTVV.

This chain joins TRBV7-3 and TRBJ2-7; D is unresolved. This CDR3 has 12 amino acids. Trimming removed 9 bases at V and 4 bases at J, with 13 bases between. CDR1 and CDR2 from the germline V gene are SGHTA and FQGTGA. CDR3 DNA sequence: TGTGCCAGTCAATCTCGGTCGTACGAGCAGTACTTC. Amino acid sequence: CASQSRSYEQYF. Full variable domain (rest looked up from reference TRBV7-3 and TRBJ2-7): GAGVSQTPSNKVTEKGKYVELRCDPISGHTALYWYRQSLGQGPEFLIYFQGTGAADDSGLPNDRFFAVRPEGSVSTLKIQRTERGDSAVYLCASQSRSYEQYFGPGTRLTVT.

The CDR3 region is CSARDTLGTGELFF. The CDR3 region has the DNA TGCAGTGCTAGAGATACCCTGGGGACCGGGGAGCTGTTTTTT. The chain couples TRBV20-1 to TRBJ2-2; D gene unclear. CDR1 is DFQATT, CDR2 SNEGSKA, per germline (reference sequence). The CDR3 is 14 residues long. Trimming cost V 0 bases and J 5 bases, with 10 bases left between them.

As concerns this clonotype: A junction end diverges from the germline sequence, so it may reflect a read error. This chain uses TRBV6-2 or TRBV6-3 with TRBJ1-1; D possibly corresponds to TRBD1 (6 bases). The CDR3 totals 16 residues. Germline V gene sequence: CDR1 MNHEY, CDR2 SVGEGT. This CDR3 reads CASSYGRGLKDTKAFF. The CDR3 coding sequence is TGTGCCAGCAGTTACGGGCGGGGGCTCAAGGACACTAAAGCTTTCTTT.

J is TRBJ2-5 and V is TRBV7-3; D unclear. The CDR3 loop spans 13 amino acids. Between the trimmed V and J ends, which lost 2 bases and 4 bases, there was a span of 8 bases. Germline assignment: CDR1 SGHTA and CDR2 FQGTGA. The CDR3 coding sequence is TGTGCCAGCAGCTTATACGGTCTAGAGACCCAGTACTTC. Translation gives CASSLYGLETQYF.

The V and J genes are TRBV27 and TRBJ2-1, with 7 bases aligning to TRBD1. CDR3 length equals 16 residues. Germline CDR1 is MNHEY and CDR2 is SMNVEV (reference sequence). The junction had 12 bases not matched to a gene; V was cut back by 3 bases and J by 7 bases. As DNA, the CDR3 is TGTGCCAGCAGTTTCCCCGACAGGGCTGGTAGGAATGAGCAGTTCTTC. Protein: CASSFPDRAGRNEQFF.

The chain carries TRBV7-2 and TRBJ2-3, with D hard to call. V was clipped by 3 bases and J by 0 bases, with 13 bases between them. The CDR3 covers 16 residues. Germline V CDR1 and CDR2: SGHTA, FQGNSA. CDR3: CASSLWSTASTDTQYF. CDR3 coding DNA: TGTGCCAGCAGCTTGTGGTCTACCGCTAGCACAGATACGCAGTATTTT. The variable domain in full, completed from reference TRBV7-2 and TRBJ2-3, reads GAGVSQSPSNKVTEKGKDVELRCDPISGHTALYWYRQSLGQGLEFLIYFQGNSAPDKSGLPSDRFSAERTGGSVSTLTIQRTQQEDSAVYLCASSLWSTASTDTQYFGPGTRLTVL.

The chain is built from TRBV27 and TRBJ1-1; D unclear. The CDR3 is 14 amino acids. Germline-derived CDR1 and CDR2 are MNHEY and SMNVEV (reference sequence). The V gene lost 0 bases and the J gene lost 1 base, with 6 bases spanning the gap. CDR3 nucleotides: TGTGCCAGCAGTTTATCTAGGGCGAACACTGAAGCTTTCTTT. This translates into CASSLSRANTEAFF.